This T cell receptor beta chain was captured in a study of T cell responses to AZD1222 COVID-19 vaccine. On this clone: Its antigen is undetermined.

The table came from immunoSEQ multiplex PCR; TCRdb's copy has only in-frame clones and leaves some out. Of more than 140,000 clones in the sample, roughly 90% are singletons; the top ten hold about 2.7%. Trimming cost V 4 bases and J 9 bases; bases outside gene matches: 11. The CDR3 length is 15 residues. Germline CDR1 reads MGHDK; CDR2 reads SYGVNS. Study observations and caveats: The reported proportion of spike-specific TCRs targeting unmutated variant regions was nearly half. Clonal diversity may have been underestimated, and the donors were mostly white British, with more females than males.

This receptor was obtained from an adult in good health. The material sequenced was peripheral blood, taken on day 0 of AZD1222 vaccination. The rearrangement uses TRBV25-1 and TRBJ2-1, with 8 bases fitting TRBD1. CDR3 amino acids: CASSVTGGPLGEQFF. The CDR3 DNA is TGTGCCAGCAGTGTAACAGGGGGGCCATTGGGTGAGCAGTTCTTC.